Listed below are T cell receptor beta chains from one sample, sequenced in a study of beta chain features in type 1 diabetes. Data came from immunoSEQ multiplex PCR; TCRdb stores just in-frame clones and leaves some out. The sample carries around 40,000 clones, approximately 70% recorded once. Sequenced input: Tregs from blood. The receptors were gathered from a woman in her late teens or twenties with type 1 diabetes. Both conserved end residues are part of each CDR3. The D gene is left open where the match is weak. A clone size is listed for some rows: how often the clone was seen (once, few, many), or a class if it is expanded.

size,V,D,J,CDR3,DNA
-,TRBV5-1,TRBD2,TRBJ2-1,CASSSARTSGSSDEQFF,TGCGCCAGCAGCTCGGCTAGGACTAGCGGGAGCTCCGATGAGCAGTTCTTC
-,TRBV28,-,TRBJ1-2,CASTSGPLGGSGYTF,TGTGCCAGCACCTCCGGTCCTTTGGGGGGTTCTGGCTACACCTTC
-,TRBV14,TRBD1,TRBJ1-1,CASSQERAGGRRNTEAFF,TGTGCCAGCAGCCAAGAGAGGGCAGGGGGCAGGCGGAACACTGAAGCTTTCTTT
-,TRBV7-3,-,TRBJ2-1,CASSLAVGSYNEQFF,TGTGCCAGCAGCTTAGCAGTCGGGTCCTACAATGAGCAGTTCTTC
-,TRBV7-2,TRBD1,TRBJ2-7,CASSSYSGQGYEQYF,TGTGCCAGCAGCTCTTACTCGGGACAGGGGTACGAGCAGTACTTC
-,TRBV6-6,TRBD1,TRBJ2-7,CASSTGTGVGYEQYF,TGTGCCAGCAGCACCGGCACAGGGGTGGGTTACGAGCAGTACTTC
-,TRBV15,-,TRBJ2-1,CATSSGRQASYNEQFF,TGTGCCACCAGCAGTGGAAGACAGGCGTCTTACAATGAGCAGTTCTTC
few,TRBV30,TRBD1,TRBJ1-1,CAWRPTGTGGAWGFF,TGTGCCTGGAGACCAACCGGGACAGGGGGCGCTTGGGGCTTCTTT
once,TRBV14,TRBD1,TRBJ2-6,CASSPTRGRGLGANVLTF,TGTGCCAGCAGCCCTACCCGAGGCAGGGGGCTTGGGGCCAACGTCCTGACTTTC
once,TRBV9,-,TRBJ2-2,CASRQGSTGELFF,TGTGCCAGCAGACAGGGTAGCACCGGGGAGCTGTTTTTT
-,TRBV10-3,-,TRBJ1-2,CAISESGEDYGYTF,TGTGCCATCAGTGAGTCAGGGGAGGACTATGGCTACACCTTC
-,TRBV9,TRBD2,TRBJ2-7,CASSSAIPGTSGRAINEQYF,TGTGCCAGCAGCTCGGCCATTCCCGGGACTAGCGGGAGGGCCATCAACGAGCAGTACTTC
few,TRBV27,TRBD2,TRBJ2-7,CASRASGIYEQYF,TGTGCCAGCAGGGCTAGCGGGATCTACGAGCAGTACTTC
-,TRBV19,-,TRBJ2-2,CASSGRVHGELFF,TGTGCCAGTAGTGGGCGGGTTCACGGGGAGCTGTTTTTT
-,TRBV6-5,-,TRBJ2-1,CASSTTGGEQFF,TGTGCCAGCAGTACCACCGGGGGTGAGCAGTTCTTC
-,TRBV11-3,TRBD2,TRBJ2-3,CASRISRGLLTDTQYF,TGTGCCAGCAGAATCTCCCGGGGACTACTCACAGATACGCAGTATTTT
-,TRBV15,-,TRBJ2-7,CATSRVGGEQYF,TGTGCCACCAGCAGAGTAGGAGGCGAGCAGTACTTC
-,TRBV9,-,TRBJ2-3,CASPTTGDTQYF,TGTGCCAGCCCCACGACAGGAGATACGCAGTATTTT
-,TRBV10-2,TRBD2,TRBJ2-1,CASSEWLAGLNNEQFF,TGCGCCAGCAGTGAGTGGCTAGCGGGGCTAAATAATGAGCAGTTCTTC
-,TRBV5-4,TRBD2,TRBJ2-3,CAYGLAGGIRGDTQYF,TGTGCGTATGGCCTAGCGGGAGGGATTCGGGGAGATACGCAGTATTTT
-,TRBV7-2,-,TRBJ1-2,CASSLYGRTEVF,TGTGCCAGCAGTCTATACGGTAGGACAGAAGTATTC
-,TRBV5-1,-,TRBJ2-1,CASSLAITPVDEQFF,TGCGCCAGCAGCTTGGCCATCACCCCGGTGGATGAGCAGTTCTTC
-,TRBV2,TRBD1,TRBJ2-1,CASIPGQGGINEQFF,TGTGCCAGCATTCCGGGACAGGGGGGAATCAATGAGCAGTTCTTC
few,TRBV9,-,TRBJ2-3,CASTPDIYATDTQYF,TGTGCCAGCACCCCGGACATCTACGCCACAGATACGCAGTATTTT
-,TRBV19,TRBD1,TRBJ1-2,CASSATGTGAYGYTF,TGTGCCAGTAGTGCGACCGGGACAGGGGCGTATGGCTACACCTTC
few,TRBV30,-,TRBJ1-2,CAWSAGFTGYGYTF,TGTGCCTGGAGTGCCGGCTTCACAGGCTATGGCTACACCTTC
few,TRBV19,TRBD1,TRBJ1-5,CASTQDRVRQPQHF,TGTGCCAGTACCCAGGACAGGGTTCGTCAGCCCCAGCATTTT
-,TRBV18,-,TRBJ1-1,CASSTKNTEAFF,TGTGCCAGCTCCACAAAAAACACTGAAGCTTTCTTT
-,TRBV19,TRBD2,TRBJ2-1,CASSIALAGAYNEQFF,TGTGCCAGTAGTATAGCTCTAGCGGGAGCCTACAATGAGCAGTTCTTC
-,TRBV7-3,-,TRBJ2-2,CASSSGVGNTGELFF,TGTGCCAGCAGCTCGGGTGTCGGGAACACCGGGGAGCTGTTTTTT
-,TRBV5-5,-,TRBJ1-1,CASSLTGSDVNTEAFF,TGTGCCAGCAGCCTTACAGGGTCTGACGTGAACACTGAAGCTTTCTTT
-,TRBV28,TRBD2,TRBJ2-2,CASGDSSGYTGELFF,TGTGCCAGCGGAGACTCTAGCGGCTACACCGGGGAGCTGTTTTTT
-,TRBV4-3,TRBD2,TRBJ2-7,CASSQIAGGPGEQYF,TGCGCCAGCAGCCAGATAGCGGGAGGGCCGGGCGAGCAGTACTTC
-,TRBV5-6,TRBD2,TRBJ2-3,CASSRSGGGDTQYF,TGTGCCAGCAGCCGAAGCGGGGGGGGCGATACGCAGTATTTT
-,TRBV6-5,TRBD1,TRBJ1-1,CASSYQRDRLREAFF,TGTGCCAGCAGTTACCAAAGGGACAGACTACGGGAAGCTTTCTTT
-,TRBV4-1,TRBD2,TRBJ2-3,CATGLAGHTDTRYF,TGCGCCACCGGACTAGCGGGACACACAGATACGCGGTATTTT
-,TRBV6-5,-,TRBJ2-2,CASSYSGQINTGELFF,TGTGCCAGCAGTTACTCCGGACAGATAAACACCGGGGAGCTGTTTTTT
-,TRBV6-6,TRBD2,TRBJ2-2,CASSQRGEIF,TGTGCCAGCAGCCAACGGGGGGAGATTTTT
-,TRBV5-1,-,TRBJ2-1,CASSLGQGSSYNEQFF,TGCGCCAGCAGCTTGGGTCAGGGGAGCTCCTACAATGAGCAGTTCTTC
-,TRBV25-1,-,TRBJ2-7,CASSEYSGQNSYEQYF,TGTGCCAGCAGTGAATATTCCGGACAGAACTCCTACGAGCAGTACTTC
-,TRBV6-5,-,TRBJ1-2,CASSYSGNRYGYTF,TGTGCCAGCAGTTACTCCGGTAATCGCTATGGCTACACCTTC
-,TRBV5-1,TRBD2,TRBJ2-1,CASSLQAGGANEQFF,TGCGCCAGCAGCTTGCAAGCGGGAGGGGCTAATGAGCAGTTCTTC
-,TRBV27,-,TRBJ2-7,CASSLRDTYEQYF,TGTGCCAGCAGTTTAAGAGATACCTACGAGCAGTACTTC
-,TRBV7-6,TRBD1,TRBJ2-7,CASSRQGGYEQYF,TGTGCCAGCAGCCGACAGGGTGGTTACGAGCAGTACTTC
-,TRBV21-1,-,TRBJ2-2,CASSKPSVYTGELFF,TGTGCCAGCAGCAAGCCTAGCGTTTACACCGGGGAGCTGTTTTTT
-,TRBV7-2,-,TRBJ1-1,CASSFFHRVGAEAFF,TGTGCCAGCAGCTTCTTTCACAGGGTAGGCGCTGAAGCTTTCTTT
-,TRBV4-3,TRBD2,TRBJ2-1,CASSQAGGSYNEQFF,TGCGCCAGCAGCCAAGCGGGGGGCTCCTACAATGAGCAGTTCTTC
-,TRBV11-2,TRBD2,TRBJ2-7,CASSLSYEAGRSEQYF,TGTGCCAGCAGCTTATCGTATGAAGCGGGGCGTTCCGAGCAGTACTTC
-,TRBV7-2,-,TRBJ1-1,CASSLARQGDTGEAFF,TGTGCCAGCAGCTTAGCGCGCCAGGGCGATACCGGCGAAGCTTTCTTT
-,TRBV25-1,-,TRBJ2-7,CASSEEGGLYEQYF,TGTGCCAGCAGTGAGGAGGGCGGTCTCTACGAGCAGTACTTC
-,TRBV6-5,-,TRBJ2-2,CATLMEAGDTGELFF,TGTGCCACCCTTATGGAGGCAGGGGACACCGGGGAGCTGTTTTTT
-,TRBV15,-,TRBJ2-1,CATSGRVLGSYNEQFF,TGTGCCACCAGCGGCCGGGTCCTCGGCTCCTACAATGAGCAGTTCTTC
-,TRBV18,TRBD1,TRBJ1-2,CASSVQGANYGYTF,TGTGCCAGCTCAGTTCAGGGGGCTAACTATGGCTACACCTTC
-,TRBV20-1,-,TRBJ2-1,CSAERGNEQFF,TGCAGTGCCGAGAGAGGAAATGAGCAGTTCTTC
-,TRBV11-2,TRBD1,TRBJ2-2,CASRWGTDTGELFF,TGTGCCAGCAGATGGGGGACAGACACCGGGGAGCTGTTTTTT